One and the same sample provided the 21 T cell receptor beta chains below, sequenced in a study of blood T cell repertoires in COVID-19. Libraries were prepared by immunoSEQ multiplex PCR; TCRdb keeps only in-frame clonotypes and omits some of them. The sample records under 250,000 clones, roughly 80% being singletons. What was sequenced was peripheral blood. The source is a woman aged 18-29 years with acute or convalescent COVID-19.

This clone was seen a few times. J is TRBJ2-7 and V is TRBV15; 8 positions match TRBD1. There are 13 residues in the CDR3. The ends lost 3 bases at V and 6 bases at J; junction bases unmatched: 4. Looked up from germline, CDR1 is LNHNV and CDR2 is YYDKDF (reference sequence). The CDR3 is CATSRDRVLEQYF. CDR3 bases: TGTGCCACCAGCAGGGACAGGGTGCTCGAGCAGTACTTC.

In nucleotides, the CDR3 is TGTGCCAGTAGGACAGGGGGCCCGAGGGGCACTGAAGCTTTCTTT. This gives the protein CASRTGGPRGTEAFF. The rearrangement links TRBV19 to TRBJ1-1; 10 bases are shared with TRBD1. The trim removed 6 bases at V and 4 bases at J, leaving 8 bases unmatched. This CDR3 region has 15 residues. Germline CDR1 and CDR2: LNHDA and SQIVND (reference sequence). Variable domain in full (rest from reference TRBV19 and TRBJ1-1): DGGITQSPKYLFRKEGQNVTLSCEQNLNHDAMYWYRQDPGQGLRLIYYSQIVNDFQKGDIAEGYSVSREKKESFPLTVTSAQKNPTAFYLCASRTGGPRGTEAFFGQGTRLTVV.

In the case of this clone: Other DNA variants within this sample encode the same CDR3. The J gene is TRBJ1-2, the V gene TRBV18; TRBD1 aligns across 9 bases. The CDR3 is 14 residues long. Germline CDR1 reads KGHSH; CDR2 reads LQKENI. V was pared by 3 bases and J by 5 bases, with 4 bases of the junction left unmatched. The CDR3 DNA sequence: TGTGCCAGCTCACCGGGACAGGGAGGTTATGGCTACACCTTC. Its translation is CASSPGQGGYGYTF.

This clone was observed a handful of times. The sample contains more than one DNA sequence encoding this CDR3. This chain links TRBV28 with TRBJ1-2, with a possible D match to TRBD1 (6 bases). This CDR3 has 15 residues. The ends were cut back, 4 bases at V and 0 bases at J, with 12 bases in the middle. Germline CDR1 and CDR2: MDHEN and SYDVKM. CDR3 residues: CASSSPRGANYGYTF. The DNA of the CDR3 is TGTGCCAGCAGTTCCCCCAGGGGAGCTAACTATGGCTACACCTTC.

A few counts support this clone. V gene TRBV6-1 combines with J gene TRBJ2-1; D is possibly TRBD2 (6 bases). The CDR3 has 15 residues. Trimming took off 1 base at V and 3 bases at J, with 10 bases between the two ends. The germline CDR1 and CDR2 sequences are MNHNS and SASEGT. CDR3 sequence reads: CASSEGGRGYNEQFF. CDR3 sequence (DNA): TGTGCCAGCAGTGAAGGCGGGCGGGGCTACAATGAGCAGTTCTTC.

With regard to this clone: The junction does not match germline at one end; this may be a read error. This rearrangement joins TRBV19 to TRBJ1-1; weak D call: TRBD1 (6 bases). Germline V gene sequence: CDR1 LNHDA, CDR2 SQIVND (reference sequence). The CDR3 length is 12 residues. The CDR3 DNA reads as TGTGCCAGTAGTATGGGAGGGGACAACGGGTTTTTT. This sequence encodes CASSMGGDNGFF.

The V gene is TRBV3-1 (or the pseudogene TRBV3-2), the J gene TRBJ1-2, with D unresolved. Per germline, CDR1 LGHDT and CDR2 YNNKEL (reference sequence). Trimming left V 1 base short and J 0 bases short, with 18 bases between. The CDR3 has 18 residues. CDR3 loop: CASSQVGAQERANYGYTF. The CDR3 coding sequence is TGTGCCAGCAGCCAAGTTGGCGCGCAGGAAAGAGCTAACTATGGCTACACCTTC.

V and J are TRBV7-8 and TRBJ2-5, with 10 bases that match TRBD1. The CDR3 is 14 amino acids. CDR1 and CDR2 (germline): SGHVS, FQNEAQ. J lost 9 bases, V lost 4 bases, and 8 bases had no gene match. The CDR3: CASSSRDRGTAQYF. CDR3 DNA: TGTGCCAGCAGCTCCCGGGACAGGGGAACGGCCCAGTACTTC.

V and J are TRBV6-2 or TRBV6-3 and TRBJ1-4; 7 nucleotides line up with TRBD1. The germline gives CDR1 MNHEY, CDR2 SVGEGT. With 2 bases clipped from V and 7 bases from J, the junction kept 7 bases outside the gene matches. The CDR3 sequence is 15 residues long. This chain's CDR3 is CASSYPEGAVEKLFF. For the CDR3, the DNA is TGTGCCAGCAGTTACCCCGAGGGGGCGGTTGAAAAACTGTTTTTT.

This chain uses TRBV28 with TRBJ1-5, with a tentative D call TRBD1 (6 bases). Trimming left V 2 bases short and J 5 bases short, with 37 bases between. CDR1 and CDR2 (germline): MDHEN, SYDVKM. This CDR3 spans 23 amino acids. The chain's CDR3 is CASSLKHGQTTRAIIARYQPQHF. The CDR3, as DNA: TGTGCCAGCAGTTTAAAACATGGACAGACAACCCGGGCCATAATAGCAAGGTATCAGCCCCAGCATTTT.

V and J are TRBV4-1 and TRBJ2-2; weak D call: TRBD1 (6 bases). The CDR3 runs to 15 residues. V was shortened by 5 bases and J by 4 bases, with 14 bases between the two germline ends. Germline values: CDR1 MGHRA, CDR2 YSYEKL. As DNA, the CDR3 is TGCGCCAGCAGCACCGACCCAGGGGCCACCGGGGAGCTGTTTTTT. As protein: CASSTDPGATGELFF.

The chain uses TRBV5-1 and TRBJ2-1; 11 bases fit TRBD2. The CDR3 is 14 residues long. V dropped 5 bases and J dropped 9; count of bases not matched to a gene: 7. Germline CDR1 is SGHRS and CDR2 is YFSETQ. CDR3 bases: TGCGCCAGCAGTCCACCGGGACTAGCGGTTGAGCAGTTCTTC. Translated: CASSPPGLAVEQFF.

The rearrangement links TRBV21-1 to TRBJ2-5; TRBD1, the D gene given by the table, was not confirmed from the DNA. TRBV21-1 is shown as a pseudogene. The CDR3 totals 15 residues. In nucleotides, the CDR3 is TGTGCCACCACTCTCGGGACAGCCGTACAAGAGACCCAGTACTTC. As protein: CATTLGTAVQETQYF.

This chain joins TRBV2 and TRBJ1-4; D gene unclear. Trimming shortened V by 6 bases and J by 6 bases, and 14 bases separated the two germline ends. This CDR3 region has 14 residues. Germline CDR1 reads SNHLY; CDR2 reads FYNNEI. CDR3 sequence reads: CASRTGYSDEKLFF. Written as DNA, the CDR3 is TGTGCCAGCAGGACGGGATATTCGGATGAAAAACTGTTTTTT.

The rearrangement joins TRBV2 to TRBJ2-1; TRBD2 aligns across 8 bases. The trim removed 4 bases at V and 5 bases at J, leaving 13 bases unmatched. Germline V lookup: CDR1 SNHLY, CDR2 FYNNEI. The CDR3 sequence is 17 residues long. The CDR3 bases are TGTGCCAGCAGTGGTCGTGCGGGAGGTCCCCTGAACAATGAGCAGTTCTTC. Protein: CASSGRAGGPLNNEQFF.

In nucleotides, the CDR3 is TGTGCCAGCAGTTACCGAGAGACCCAGTACTTC. Amino acid sequence: CASSYRETQYF. This chain links TRBV6-5 with TRBJ2-5; unclear D gene. Germline CDR1 reads MNHEY; CDR2 reads SVGAGI. V lost 2 bases, J lost 4 bases, and 2 bases lay in between. The CDR3 consists of 11 residues.

This sequence joins TRBV6-8 and TRBJ2-3, with D perhaps TRBD2 (5 bases). Germline assignment: CDR1 MNHGY and CDR2 SAAAGT. The V gene lost 5 bases and the J gene lost 0 bases, with 15 bases spanning the gap. The CDR3 totals 16 residues. The CDR3 bases are TGTGCCAGCAGTCCTGGACTGCGGACTAGCACAGATACGCAGTATTTT. This codes for CASSPGLRTSTDTQYF.

This chain joins TRBV6-2 or TRBV6-3 and TRBJ2-4; a weak D match, TRBD2 (6 bases). The CDR3 is 17 amino acids. V gave up 4 bases and J gave up 4 bases, with 20 bases separating them. CDR1 and CDR2 (germline): MNHEY, SVGEGT. The chain's CDR3 is CASSSQLGVSGKNIQYF. As DNA, the CDR3 is TGTGCCAGCAGTTCCCAACTGGGGGTTAGCGGTAAAAACATTCAGTACTTC.

This chain uses TRBV27 with TRBJ1-2, with TRBD1 matching over 7 bases. Looked up from germline, CDR1 is MNHEY and CDR2 is SMNVEV (reference sequence). With 5 bases clipped from V and 10 bases from J, the junction kept 7 bases outside the gene matches. The CDR3 loop spans 12 amino acids. The CDR3: CASSHGQVDYTF. Written as DNA, the CDR3 is TGTGCCAGCAGTCATGGACAGGTTGACTACACCTTC.

This clone occurred a few times. The J gene is TRBJ1-4, the V gene TRBV18; D is undetermined. The CDR3 spans 13 residues. The germline CDR1 and CDR2 sequences are KGHSH and LQKENI. V was shortened by 0 bases and J by 7 bases, with 6 bases between the two germline ends. The CDR3 loop is CASSPPPGEKLFF. The CDR3 nucleotides read TGTGCCAGCTCACCACCCCCAGGTGAAAAACTGTTTTTT.

CDR3 DNA: TGTGCCAGCAGCTTAGTTGTCACAGGGCCACGCGATACGCAGTATTTT. Protein sequence: CASSLVVTGPRDTQYF. The chain has TRBV7-6 and TRBJ2-3, with D maybe TRBD1 (6 bases). V gave up 1 base and J gave up 6 bases, with 17 bases separating them. The length of the CDR3 is 16 residues. Germline V gene sequence: CDR1 SGHVS, CDR2 FNYEAQ.